Given below is one T cell receptor beta chain in context. Per germline, CDR1 MNHEY and CDR2 SMNVEV (reference sequence). This CDR3 has 13 amino acids. Trimming stripped 4 bases from V and 5 bases from J, with 11 bases between. These data come from a study of blood T cell repertoires in COVID-19. Turning to the study itself: PBMCs, B-cell-depleted T cells, or T cells were the source of the cDNA or gDNA that made up the material.

In the authors' methods: Reference gene primer amplification in the assay estimated nucleated cell counts. TCRdb keeps only in-frame clones here, not all; method: immunoSEQ multiplex PCR. The D gene and trimming were derived from the DNA, and the V and J assignments and clone size from that table. The table has about 210,000 clones, around 82% seen once; the top ten hold 2% to 3%. The rearrangement links TRBV27 to TRBJ2-5; D is uncertain. This TCR came from a woman aged 40 to 49 with active or convalescent COVID-19. Sequencing used peripheral blood. The CDR3 here is CASSSLDGETQYF. The CDR3 DNA sequence: TGTGCCAGCAGTTCCCTAGACGGGGAGACCCAGTACTTC.